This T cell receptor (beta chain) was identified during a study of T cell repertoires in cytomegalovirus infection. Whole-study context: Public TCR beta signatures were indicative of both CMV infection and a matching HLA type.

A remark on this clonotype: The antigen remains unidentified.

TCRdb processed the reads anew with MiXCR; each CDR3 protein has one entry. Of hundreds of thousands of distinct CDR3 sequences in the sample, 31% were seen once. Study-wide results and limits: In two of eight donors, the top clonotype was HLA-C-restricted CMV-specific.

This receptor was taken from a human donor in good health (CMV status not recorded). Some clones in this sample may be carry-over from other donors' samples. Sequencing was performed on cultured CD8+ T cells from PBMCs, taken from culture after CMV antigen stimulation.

The CDR3 DNA reads TGCGCCAGCAGCTACCCCCCCGGGTCTAGTTCCAATGAGCAGTTCTTC. Translated: CASSYPPGSSSNEQFF. The V call is TRBV4-1, the J call TRBJ2-1; D is uncertain. The CDR3 sequence is 16 residues long. Germline V gene data show CDR1 as MGHRA and CDR2 as YSYEKL. V was shortened by 5 bases and J by 6 bases, with 20 bases between the two germline ends.